This TCR beta chain was captured by sequencing in a study of OX40 agonist ivuxolimab in advanced cancers. This clone was seen a single time. Looked up from germline, CDR1 is SGHNT and CDR2 is YYREEE (reference sequence). Trimming took 3 bases from V and 0 from J, leaving 12 bases between them. The CDR3 has 15 amino acids. This table comes from immunoSEQ multiplex PCR, and its TCRdb copy is limited to in-frame clones, with some not included. Found here are tens of thousands of clones, over 75% of them singletons; the top ten hold 6.9%. The V and J genes are TRBV5-4 and TRBJ1-1; D is undetermined. Specimen: CD4+ or CD8+ T cells sorted from blood, collected in a trial of the OX40 agonist ivuxolimab. The source of this sequence is an adult with an advanced solid tumor such as melanoma, head and neck, liver or kidney cancer. DNA for the CDR3: TGTGCCAGCAGCTCGGAGGCCCAATTGAACACTGAAGCTTTCTTT. Residues: CASSSEAQLNTEAFF.